Listed here are 29 T cell receptor beta chains from one sample, sequenced in a study of cytomegalovirus exposure and HLA in healthy donors. The primer mix had 60 Vbeta and 13 Jbeta primers. Generated by immunoSEQ multiplex PCR, the TCRdb table keeps only in-frame clones and is missing some. The repertoire holds approximately 190,000 clones, with about four fifths as singletons. The sample comprised PBMCs. These receptor sequences come from a woman aged 45-59 years in good health and CMV-seropositive.

The V gene is TRBV6-5, the J gene TRBJ2-7; D might be TRBD2 (6 bases). CDR3 length equals 14 residues. CDR1 is MNHEY and CDR2 is SVGAGI in the germline V gene. V shed 8 bases and J shed 0 bases, with 14 bases lying between them. CDR3 sequence: CASCREASSYEQYF. The CDR3 DNA follows: TGTGCCAGCTGCAGGGAGGCCTCCTCCTACGAGCAGTACTTC.

The V call is TRBV11-2, the J call TRBJ2-3; 11 bases match TRBD2. Per the germline V gene, CDR1 is SGHAT and CDR2 is FQNNGV. This CDR3 comprises 16 residues. The J segment lost 5 bases and the V segment lost 5 bases, leaving 9 bases of the junction unmatched. CDR3 amino acids: CASSLLAGGPEDTQYF. The CDR3 DNA reads as TGTGCCAGCAGCCTCTTAGCGGGGGGGCCCGAAGATACGCAGTATTTT.

This clone appeared once. V and J are TRBV15 and TRBJ2-7; the D call may be TRBD1 or TRBD2 (6 bases each). Trimming shortened V by 4 bases and J by 4 bases, and 11 bases separated the two germline ends. CDR1 LNHNV and CDR2 YYDKDF come from the germline V gene (reference sequence). The CDR3 sequence is 13 residues long. CDR3 protein: CATSIEGGYEQYF. The CDR3 DNA is TGTGCCACCAGCATAGAGGGGGGATACGAGCAGTACTTC. Together with reference TRBV15 and TRBJ2-7, the CDR3 gives the full variable domain: DAMVIQNPRYQVTQFGKPVTLSCSQTLNHNVMYWYQQKSSQAPKLLFHYYDKDFNNEADTPDNFQSRRPNTSFCFLDIRSPGLGDTAMYLCATSIEGGYEQYFGPGTRLTVT.

V is TRBV5-1 and J is TRBJ2-3; D is unclear. V lost 0 bases, J lost 6 bases, and 14 bases lay in between. The CDR3 runs 15 residues. The V gene's germline CDR1 is SGHRS and CDR2 YFSETQ. The CDR3: CASSLAGKAADTQYF. The CDR3 DNA reads TGCGCCAGCAGCTTGGCCGGTAAAGCTGCCGATACGCAGTATTTT.

The chain joins TRBV18 to TRBJ1-3; 10 nucleotides line up with TRBD1. The J segment lost 2 bases and the V segment lost 3 bases, leaving 13 bases of the junction unmatched. Germline CDR1 KGHSH, CDR2 LQKENI. This CDR3 contains 19 residues. CDR3 bases: TGTGCCAGCTCACCTCGGGACAGGGGAACATCTAGAACTGGAAACACCATATATTTT. Translated: CASSPRDRGTSRTGNTIYF.

This clone was observed a single time. The chain joins TRBV4-3 to TRBJ1-1; 8 bases agree with TRBD1. With V trimmed by 3 bases and J by 2 bases, 5 bases remained unmatched. The length of the CDR3 is 15 residues. Germline CDR1 LGHNA, CDR2 YSLEER. CDR3 bases: TGCGCCAGCAGCCATGTCGGACAGGGCAACACTGAAGCTTTCTTT. It yields the protein CASSHVGQGNTEAFF.

V usage is TRBV28 and J usage is TRBJ2-2, with a tentative D call TRBD2 (5 bases). The CDR3 runs to 16 residues. From germline, CDR1 is MDHEN and CDR2 SYDVKM. Trimming cost V 2 bases and J 1 base, with 11 bases left between them. For the CDR3, the DNA is TGTGCCAGCAGTTTAGGACTCAACAAGAACACCGGGGAGCTGTTTTTT. It specifies CASSLGLNKNTGELFF.

CDR3 loop: CASSYQPGQGHSPLHF. The CDR3 DNA sequence: TGTGCCAGCAGTTATCAGCCGGGACAGGGACACTCACCCCTCCACTTT. The V and J genes are TRBV27 and TRBJ1-6, with 9 positions matching TRBD1. Germline-derived CDR1 and CDR2 are MNHEY and SMNVEV (reference sequence). The ends lost 4 bases at V and 10 bases at J; junction bases unmatched: 11. This CDR3 comprises 16 residues.

The chain couples TRBV30 to TRBJ1-5; D possibly corresponds to TRBD1 (5 bases). The CDR3 sequence is 14 residues long. The V end was cut by 2 bases, the J end by 7 bases, with 15 bases between. Germline V gene sequence: CDR1 GTSNPN, CDR2 SVGIG (reference sequence). CDR3 bases: TGTGCCTGGAGTTTTCAGGGTTCGAGGCAGCCCCAGCATTTT. Translation gives CAWSFQGSRQPQHF.

The chain employs TRBV6-4 and TRBJ2-1; 8 nucleotides match TRBD1. V was pared by 3 bases and J by 14 bases, with 12 bases of the junction left unmatched. CDR1 is MRHNA and CDR2 is SNTAGT in the germline V gene. This CDR3 comprises 14 residues. The CDR3 loop reads CASSEEGTGVSKFF. Written as DNA, the CDR3 is TGTGCCAGCAGTGAGGAGGGGACAGGAGTAAGTAAGTTCTTC.

This clone occurred a few times. The chain couples TRBV6-6 to TRBJ1-1; D is undetermined. CDR3 length: 11 residues. The germline V gene encodes CDR1 MNHNY and CDR2 SVGAGI (reference sequence). V was pared by 8 bases and J by 6 bases, with 10 bases between. The CDR3 reads CASSSVAEAFF. CDR3 bases: TGTGCCAGCTCGTCCGTAGCTGAAGCTTTCTTT.

V gene TRBV5-1 combines with J gene TRBJ2-6; D may be TRBD2 (6 bases). The V end lost 3 bases, the J end lost 0 bases, and 16 bases lay between the germline ends. The length of the CDR3 is 18 residues. Germline CDR1 is SGHRS and CDR2 is YFSETQ. The CDR3 bases are TGCGCCAGCAGCTCCTTGGCGGGGCAATACTCTGGGGCCAACGTCCTGACTTTC. Amino acids: CASSSLAGQYSGANVLTF.

This chain links TRBV7-2 with TRBJ1-1, with 9 bases identical to TRBD1. The CDR3 extends over 15 amino acids. J gave up 2 bases and V 4 bases, and 5 bases lay outside the gene matches. The germline V gene has CDR1 SGHTA and CDR2 FQGNSA. CDR3 sequence (DNA): TGTGCCAGCAGCTCCCCGGGACAGGGCAACACTGAAGCTTTCTTT. The encoded protein is CASSSPGQGNTEAFF. Full variable domain (outside the CDR3, taken from reference TRBV7-2 and TRBJ1-1): GAGVSQSPSNKVTEKGKDVELRCDPISGHTALYWYRQSLGQGLEFLIYFQGNSAPDKSGLPSDRFSAERTGGSVSTLTIQRTQQEDSAVYLCASSSPGQGNTEAFFGQGTRLTVV.

V and J are TRBV7-3 and TRBJ2-2; 9 bases agree with TRBD2. Per the germline V gene, CDR1 is SGHTA and CDR2 is FQGTGA. Trimming cost V 1 base and J 4 bases; bases outside gene matches: 7. The CDR3 covers 17 residues. CDR3 coding DNA: TGTGCCAGCAGCTTAAGCGGGGGGGCGCGAGGCACCGGGGAGCTGTTTTTT. This gives the protein CASSLSGGARGTGELFF.

This clone showed up just once. The chain uses TRBV5-1 and TRBJ2-7; 9 nucleotides match TRBD1. Looked up from germline, CDR1 is SGHRS and CDR2 is YFSETQ. This CDR3 spans 16 amino acids. V was clipped by 0 bases and J by 6 bases; unmatched bases: 10. The CDR3 nucleotides are TGCGCCAGCAGCTTGGTATGGGACAGGGTCTCACGCGAGCAGTACTTC. It yields the protein CASSLVWDRVSREQYF. The variable domain in full, with the rest retrieved from reference TRBV5-1 and TRBJ2-7, is KAGVTQTPRYLIKTRGQQVTLSCSPISGHRSVSWYQQTPGQGLQFLFEYFSETQRNKGNFPGRFSGRQFSNSRSEMNVSTLELGDSALYLCASSLVWDRVSREQYFGPGTRLTVT.

The chain uses TRBV10-3 and TRBJ1-4; D not resolved. V was shortened by 3 bases and J by 5 bases, with 7 bases between the two germline ends. CDR1 is ENHRY, CDR2 SYGVKD, per germline. There are 13 residues in the CDR3. The CDR3 protein is CAISDQHNEKLFF. The CDR3 bases are TGTGCCATCAGTGACCAACACAATGAAAAACTGTTTTTT.

This chain uses TRBV6-6 with TRBJ1-6; 7 bases line up with TRBD1. CDR3 size: 16 residues. Germline V gene lookup returns CDR1 MNHNY and CDR2 SVGAGI (reference sequence). Losses at the gene ends were 6 bases for V and 4 bases for J; bases not matched to a gene: 9. CDR3 residues: CASSFGTAKYNSPLHF. CDR3 DNA: TGTGCCAGCAGCTTCGGGACAGCCAAATATAATTCACCCCTCCACTTT.

The V and J genes are TRBV5-5 and TRBJ2-7; D remains ambiguous. The CDR3 has 14 amino acids. V was trimmed by 3 bases and J by 6 bases, leaving 16 bases between them. CDR1 and CDR2 from the germline V gene are SGHKS and YYEKEE (reference sequence). The CDR3 region has the DNA TGTGCCAGCAGCTCCCTAACCCTTACGGGCGAGCAGTACTTC. Translation gives CASSSLTLTGEQYF.

Only one count was recorded for this clone. The gene calls are TRBV7-2 and TRBJ1-5; D not certain. This CDR3 comprises 13 residues. The germline V gene encodes CDR1 SGHTA and CDR2 FQGNSA. Trimming left V 0 bases short and J 7 bases short, with 7 bases between. The CDR3, as DNA: TGTGCCAGCAGCTTAGCGGGAGAACAGCCCCAGCATTTT. Amino acid sequence: CASSLAGEQPQHF.

This clone was found a few times. The chain uses TRBV2 and TRBJ1-4; the D gene is possibly TRBD1 (5 bases). Germline loops: CDR1 SNHLY, CDR2 FYNNEI. The CDR3 sequence is 13 residues long. With 7 bases removed from V and 7 bases from J, the gap between germline ends came to 13 bases. DNA of the CDR3: TGTGCCAGCAAGTACAGGCTGGGTGAAAAACTGTTTTTT. It is translated as CASKYRLGEKLFF. Using reference TRBV2 and TRBJ1-4 for the parts outside the CDR3, the full variable domain is EPEVTQTPSHQVTQMGQEVILRCVPISNHLYFYWYRQILGQKVEFLVSFYNNEISEKSEIFDDQFSVERPDGSNFTLKIRSTKLEDSAMYFCASKYRLGEKLFFGSGTQLSVL.

This sequence joins TRBV18 and TRBJ1-4, with TRBD1 identical over 7 bases. CDR3 length: 12 residues. In germline, CDR1 is KGHSH, CDR2 LQKENI. Germline trimming cut 11 bases from V and 7 bases from J; bases unmatched to any gene: 7. CDR3 sequence: CACRGGSEKLFF. CDR3 sequence (DNA): TGTGCCTGCAGAGGGGGCTCTGAAAAACTGTTTTTT.

This chain connects TRBV5-6 to TRBJ1-5; D is possibly TRBD1 (6 bases). This CDR3 comprises 19 residues. CDR1 and CDR2 from the germline V gene are SGHDT and YYEEEE. Trimming took 2 bases from V and 0 from J, leaving 21 bases between them. The CDR3 DNA sequence: TGTGCCAGCAGCTTCGGACAGAGCTTGAGTATGGCTAGCAATCAGCCCCAGCATTTT. Translation: CASSFGQSLSMASNQPQHF. Drawing the rest from reference TRBV5-6 and TRBJ1-5, the complete variable domain is DAGVTQSPTHLIKTRGQQVTLRCSPKSGHDTVSWYQQALGQGPQFIFQYYEEEERQRGNFPDRFSGHQFPNYSSELNVNALLLGDSALYLCASSFGQSLSMASNQPQHFGDGTRLSIL.

This CDR3 is CASSRTATEAFF. The DNA for the CDR3 is TGTGCCAGCAGCCGAACAGCTACTGAAGCTTTCTTT. The chain carries TRBV6-1 and TRBJ1-1, with unresolved D. V lost 6 bases and J 5 bases, leaving 10 bases between the germline ends. The germline CDR1 and CDR2 sequences are MNHNS and SASEGT. The CDR3 has 12 residues.

The chain is built from TRBV18 and TRBJ2-2; D unresolved. Trimming removed 0 bases from V and 2 bases from J, with 7 bases in between. CDR3 length equals 15 residues. Germline lookup yields CDR1 KGHSH and CDR2 LQKENI. The CDR3 DNA is TGTGCCAGCTCACCACCGGGCTCAAACACCGGGGAGCTGTTTTTT. Its protein is CASSPPGSNTGELFF.

The CDR3 nucleotides are TGTGCCAGCAGCTTTGTGGGACAGGGAAAGGATACGCAGTATTTT. Protein product: CASSFVGQGKDTQYF. The gene calls are TRBV7-9 and TRBJ2-3, with 9 bases fitting TRBD1. J lost 6 bases, V lost 3 bases, and 7 bases had no gene match. The CDR3 length is 15 residues. Looked up from germline, CDR1 is SEHNR and CDR2 is FQNEAQ (reference sequence).

The chain combines TRBV5-6 with TRBJ1-6; no clear D. This CDR3 contains 15 residues. Germline loops: CDR1 SGHDT, CDR2 YYEEEE. The ends were cut back, 3 bases at V and 4 bases at J, with 11 bases in the middle. The CDR3 DNA sequence: TGTGCCAGCAGCTCACGGGTACCTTATAATTCACCCCTCCACTTT. Translated: CASSSRVPYNSPLHF.

The chain has TRBV6-5 and TRBJ1-5, with 7 bases that match TRBD1. V lost 7 bases, J lost 5 bases, and 5 bases stayed unmatched. This CDR3 comprises 13 residues. Germline V CDR1 and CDR2: MNHEY, SVGAGI. Here the CDR3 DNA reads TGTGCCAGCACCGACAGGGCGGATCAGCCCCAGCATTTT. Its protein is CASTDRADQPQHF.

This sequence joins TRBV2 and TRBJ2-2; 9 positions agree with TRBD2. Germline CDR1 SNHLY, CDR2 FYNNEI. With V trimmed by 6 bases and J by 7 bases, 12 bases remained unmatched. CDR3 length equals 16 residues. This chain's CDR3 is CASRASAGGQFGELFF. DNA of the CDR3: TGTGCCAGCAGAGCCTCTGCGGGGGGGCAATTCGGGGAGCTGTTTTTT.

The chain joins TRBV5-4 to TRBJ2-5; perhaps TRBD2 as D (5 bases). The V gene's germline CDR1 is SGHNT and CDR2 YYREEE (reference sequence). The CDR3 has 16 amino acids. Trimming pared 3 bases from V and 5 bases from J, leaving 20 bases between. CDR3 amino acids: CASSSLASERGETQYF. DNA for the CDR3: TGTGCCAGCAGCTCTCTGGCGTCTGAGAGAGGGGAGACCCAGTACTTC. Combining the CDR3 with reference TRBV5-4 and TRBJ2-5 gives the whole variable domain ETGVTQSPTHLIKTRGQQVTLRCSSQSGHNTVSWYQQALGQGPQFIFQYYREEENGRGNFPPRFSGLQFPNYSSELNVNALELDDSALYLCASSSLASERGETQYFGPGTRLLVL.